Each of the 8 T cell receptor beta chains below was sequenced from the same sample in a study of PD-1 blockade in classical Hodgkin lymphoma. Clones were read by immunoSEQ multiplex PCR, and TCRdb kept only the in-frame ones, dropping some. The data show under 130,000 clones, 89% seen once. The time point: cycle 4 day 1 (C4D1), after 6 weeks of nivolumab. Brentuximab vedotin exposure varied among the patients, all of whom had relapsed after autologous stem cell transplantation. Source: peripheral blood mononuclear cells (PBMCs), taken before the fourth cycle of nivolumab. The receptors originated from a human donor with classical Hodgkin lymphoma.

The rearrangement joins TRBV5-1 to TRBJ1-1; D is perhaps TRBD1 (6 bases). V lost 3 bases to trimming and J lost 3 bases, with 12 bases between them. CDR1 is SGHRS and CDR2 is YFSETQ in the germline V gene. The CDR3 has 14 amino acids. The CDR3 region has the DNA TGCGCCAGCAGCTCCGGGACACCGGACACTGAAGCTTTCTTT. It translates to CASSSGTPDTEAFF.

The chain's CDR3 is CASSSDGAYEQYF. The CDR3 coding sequence is TGTGCCAGCAGTTCGGACGGGGCCTACGAGCAGTACTTC. V is TRBV7-2 and J is TRBJ2-7; D is perhaps TRBD2 (5 bases). The V gene's germline CDR1 is SGHTA and CDR2 FQGNSA. The CDR3 spans 13 residues. Trimming pared 6 bases from V and 2 bases from J, leaving 11 bases between.

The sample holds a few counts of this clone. CDR3 residues: CAWTLDSALFTDTQYF. The CDR3, as DNA: TGTGCCTGGACCCTTGACTCCGCACTGTTCACAGATACGCAGTATTTT. The J gene is TRBJ2-3, the V gene TRBV30; D is uncertain. This CDR3 contains 16 residues. In germline, CDR1 is GTSNPN, CDR2 SVGIG (reference sequence). V lost 4 bases and J 2 bases, leaving 19 bases between the germline ends.

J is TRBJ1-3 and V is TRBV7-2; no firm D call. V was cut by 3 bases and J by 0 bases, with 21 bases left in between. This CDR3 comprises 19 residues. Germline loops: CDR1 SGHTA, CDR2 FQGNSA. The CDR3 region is CASSFRALQGMSSGNTIYF. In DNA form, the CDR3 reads TGTGCCAGCAGCTTTCGGGCCCTCCAAGGGATGAGCTCTGGAAACACCATATATTTT.

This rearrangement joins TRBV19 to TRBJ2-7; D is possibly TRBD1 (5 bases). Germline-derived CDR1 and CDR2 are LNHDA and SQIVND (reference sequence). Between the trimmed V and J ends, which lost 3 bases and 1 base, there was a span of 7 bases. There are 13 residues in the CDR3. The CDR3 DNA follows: TGTGCCAGTAGTATGGACATTTCCTACGAGCAGTACTTC. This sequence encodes CASSMDISYEQYF.

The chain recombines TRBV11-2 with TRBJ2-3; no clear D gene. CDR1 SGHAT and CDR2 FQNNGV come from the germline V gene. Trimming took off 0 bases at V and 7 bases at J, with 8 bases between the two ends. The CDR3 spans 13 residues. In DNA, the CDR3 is TGTGCCAGCAGCTTAGATCGCTTGAATACGCAGTATTTT. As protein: CASSLDRLNTQYF. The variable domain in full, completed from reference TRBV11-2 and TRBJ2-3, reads EAGVAQSPRYKIIEKRQSVAFWCNPISGHATLYWYQQILGQGPKLLIQFQNNGVVDDSQLPKDRFSAERLKGVDSTLKIQPAKLEDSAVYLCASSLDRLNTQYFGPGTRLTVL.

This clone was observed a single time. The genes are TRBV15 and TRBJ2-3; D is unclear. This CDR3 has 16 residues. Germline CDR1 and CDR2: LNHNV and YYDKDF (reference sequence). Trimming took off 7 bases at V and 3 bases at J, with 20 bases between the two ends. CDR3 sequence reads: CATTDNREVLTDTQYF. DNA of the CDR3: TGTGCCACCACCGATAATAGAGAGGTTCTAACAGATACGCAGTATTTT.

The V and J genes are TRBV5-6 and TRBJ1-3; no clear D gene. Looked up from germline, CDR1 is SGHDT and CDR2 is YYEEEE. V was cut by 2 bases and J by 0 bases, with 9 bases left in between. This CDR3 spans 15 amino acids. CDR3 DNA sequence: TGTGCCAGCAGCTTCGGTCTCCTCTCTGGAAACACCATATATTTT. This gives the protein CASSFGLLSGNTIYF.